This T cell receptor (beta chain) derives from a study of blood T cells in healthy people across ages (dated by TCRdb to about 2015). As for the study more broadly: In model experiments, roughly one uniquely barcoded TCR beta cDNA molecule per two T cells was captured by template switching. To avoid experimental bias, donors of different ages were distributed randomly across sequencing lanes. Donors were grouped into four age groups: young (average approximately 16 years), middle-aged (less than 40), aged (62) and long-lived (roughly 80). Two additional independent replicas of 1 million unique cDNA reads from the same blood draw were analyzed for two donors (one aged 18 to 29 and one aged 80 or older). To track age-related changes in TCR beta repertoire diversity, the study relied on deep sequencing normalized with unique cDNA molecular identifiers.

The donors were around 39 Caucasian individuals from Russia, aged 6 to 90 years, who were systemically healthy. Around 10 milliliters of peripheral blood were drawn from each donor into EDTA-treated Vacutainer tubes. PBMCs were isolated by Ficoll-Paque density-gradient centrifugation, with at least 6.5 million obtained per sample. Total RNA was extracted from PBMCs with Trizol reagent, with at least 6 micrograms obtained per sample. The percentages of naive CD45RAhigh/CD27high T cells were determined by flow cytometry on a PBMC aliquot from every donor. Details on this clonotype: This clone's antigen is unknown. No base-level quality is on record; no much larger clone is a single base apart.

Library method: 5' RACE. The instrument was an Illumina HiSeq 2500. A second PCR of about 6 to 11 cycles was run with a J-beta primer mix and a sample-barcoded 5' primer. Each TCR beta cDNA molecule received a unique molecular identifier from a template-switch 5' adaptor carrying 12 random nucleotides. At least 2.5 million CDR3-containing paired-end reads were obtained from each sample. The Mint cDNA synthesis kit, primed by a TRBC-specific oligonucleotide, was used to synthesize first-strand cDNA from all RNA. Following uracil-DNA glycosylase treatment, a first 18-cycle PCR with universal primers M1SS and BC2_uni_R was performed on all cDNA. The authors processed their data as follows. Each sample was normalized by randomly selecting 1 million high-quality reads, each carrying a distinct molecular identifier. Instead of being binned into consensus sequences, reads with shared molecular identifiers were discarded. MiTCR, run with a Q25 quality threshold and the strictest error-elimination algorithm, handled CDR3 identification, clonotype clustering and error correction. A nonparametric unseen species model with Euler transformation was used to estimate lower-bound total TCR beta diversity. TCRdb trimmed the raw reads at Q25, called clones with MiXCR and kept productive beta chains. A single entry per CDR3 protein holds the most common genes and DNA from its merged rows. For this entry, the V and J calls and clone size follow TCRdb and not the study's own pipeline. This sample holds some 1.7 million distinct CDR3 sequences; roughly 27% were observed only once. 7.7% of the sample goes to the ten largest clones.

Looking up the germline V gene yields CDR1 KGHSH and CDR2 LQKENI. Germline trimming: 6 bases from V, 5 bases from J; junction bases outside gene matches: 8. The CDR3 goes from the cysteine to the phenylalanine over 14 residues. The CDR3 DNA has 42 bases and is translated from base 1. Points the paper makes about the study in general: Observed TCR beta diversity correlated strongly with the percentage of naive T cells measured by flow cytometry. As age increased, observed TCR beta diversity per million T cells dropped in a roughly linear way, and a significant reduction was already evident by age about 40. Compared with the aged group, the long-lived group had more naive CD4+ T cells, fewer expanded clones and increased TCR diversity, a pattern suggesting age selection. Donor CMV infection status was unknown, potentially confounding age-related changes in expanded clonotypes. Estimates of total diversity from one million sequenced T cells were regarded as lower bounds and underestimates. Since profiling was done on bulk unsorted PBMCs, naive and antigen-experienced compartments could not be conclusively compared.

The sequence joins TRBV18 to TRBJ1-1; 8 middle bases align to TRBD1. The sequence was obtained from a woman in her twenties or thirties in good health. Sample: blood. The base sequence is TGTGCCAGCTCTGACAATACAGGGGGTACTGAAGCTTTCTTT. It is translated as CASSDNTGGTEAFF.